The rows below give T cell receptor beta chains drawn from one sample of a study of T cell repertoires in cytomegalovirus infection. For these TCRs, the target antigens are not known. Via MiXCR, TCRdb re-called the reads, giving one row per CDR3 protein. The table records about 920,000 distinct CDR3 sequences, around a third of them present only once. The sequencing here drew on cultured CD8+ T cells from PBMCs, taken from culture after CMV antigen stimulation. Every receptor here comes from a human donor in good health (CMV status not recorded). Some clones in this sample may be carry-over from other donors' samples. Each CDR3 is given with its conserved first and last residue. Fields, in order: V gene, D gene, clone size, J gene, CDR3 DNA, CDR3 protein. A D gene is named only where the DNA matches it firmly. A clone size is listed for some rows: how often the clone was seen (once, few, many), or a class if it is expanded.

TRBV12-3/TRBV12-4	-	-	TRBJ2-2	TGTGCCAGCAGTTGGACAGGGAGGGTCACCGGGGAGCTGTTTTTT	CASSWTGRVTGELFF
TRBV4-2	-	-	TRBJ1-1	TGTGCCAGCAGCCTACACACGGGGTTGAACACTGAAGCTTTCTTT	CASSLHTGLNTEAFF
TRBV27	-	-	TRBJ2-1	TGTGCCAGCAGCCTTCCATCAGGGCAGTTCTTC	CASSLPSGQFF
TRBV7-3	-	-	TRBJ2-1	TGTGCCAGCACCCCTGCGACCTACCGCTACAATGAGCAGTTCTTC	CASTPATYRYNEQFF
TRBV7-6	-	many	TRBJ2-3	TGTGCCAGCAGCCCCGGGGGGCCGAGCACAGATACGCAGTATTTT	CASSPGGPSTDTQYF
TRBV7-9	-	few	TRBJ1-5	TGTGCCAGCAACAAAGACAGACAGCCCCAGCATTTT	CASNKDRQPQHF
TRBV28	-	few	TRBJ1-3	TGTGCCAGCAGTTCCACACACTCTGGAAACACCATATATTTT	CASSSTHSGNTIYF
TRBV13	-	-	TRBJ1-1	TGTGCCAGCAGCTTAGGGGGGGATTTCACTGAAGCTTTCTTT	CASSLGGDFTEAFF
TRBV6-1	-	-	TRBJ2-5	TGTGCCAGCATGGACAACCAAGAGACCCAGTACTTC	CASMDNQETQYF
TRBV4-3	-	-	TRBJ1-1	TGCGCCAGCAGCCCCTCGGCGGGGGCAAAAAGGTTTCAAGCTTTCTTT	CASSPSAGAKRFQAFF
TRBV27	-	-	TRBJ2-1	TGTGCCAGCAGTTTAGGCCGGGGCTATGAGCAGTTCTTC	CASSLGRGYEQFF
TRBV19	-	once	TRBJ1-1	TGTGCCAGTAGTCCCAACGGGAACACTGAAGCTTTCTTT	CASSPNGNTEAFF
TRBV2	TRBD1	-	TRBJ1-5	TGTGCCAGCAGTGCGAGACAGGGGGTAGGGGCGTATAGCAATCAGCCCCAGCATTTT	CASSARQGVGAYSNQPQHF
TRBV12-3/TRBV12-4	-	many	TRBJ2-1	TGTGCCAGCAGTCCTGGACTATACAATGAGCAGTTCTTC	CASSPGLYNEQFF
TRBV2	-	few	TRBJ2-7	TGTGCCAGCAGGAGAGGGGACACGACCTCCTACGAGCAGTACTTC	CASRRGDTTSYEQYF
TRBV7-9	TRBD1	-	TRBJ2-7	TGTGCCAGCAGCGAAGACAGGGCCTCCTACTCCTACGAGCAGTACTTC	CASSEDRASYSYEQYF
TRBV7-3	-	-	TRBJ2-2	TGTGCCAGCAGCCCCCGTCAGCAGGGTCAGACCGGGGAGCTGTTTTTT	CASSPRQQGQTGELFF
TRBV9	-	-	TRBJ1-1	TGTGCCAGCAGCGAAGCAGGGATACCAACGATCTCTGAAGCTTTCTTT	CASSEAGIPTISEAFF